The clone carrying this T cell receptor (beta chain) was observed a single time. The antigen is not known. In the PCR, 60 Vbeta and 13 Jbeta primers were used. Generated by immunoSEQ multiplex PCR, the TCRdb table keeps only in-frame clones and is missing some. This sample has about 170,000 clones, with about 88% found just once. The data stem from a study of cytomegalovirus exposure and HLA in healthy donors. The study's findings and limits: As confirmed in vitro, a few CMV-associated chains were specific for CMV antigens. The number of N-insertions in an Asian-associated ancestry cluster was reportedly below the 666-donor mean in a later analysis.

The specimen was PBMCs. The clonotype comes from a man aged 18 to 30 in good health and CMV-seropositive.

The CDR3 DNA is TGTGCCAGCAGGCAGGGACTAGCTGAGACCTACGAGCAGTACTTC. Amino acids: CASRQGLAETYEQYF. V usage is TRBV27 and J usage is TRBJ2-7; 9 bases are a match to TRBD2. J gave up 2 bases and V 6 bases, and 8 bases lay outside the gene matches. CDR3 length: 15 residues. Germline CDR1 MNHEY, CDR2 SMNVEV (reference sequence).